The present TCR beta chain was sequenced within a study of response to subunit inactivated influenza vaccine. The CDR3 totals 16 residues. V shed 4 bases and J shed 1 base, with 17 bases lying between them. Germline V gene lookup returns CDR1 MNHNS and CDR2 SASEGT. Using its own MiXCR run on the RT-PCR reads, TCRdb lists one record per CDR3 protein. The data hold 650,000 to 800,000 distinct CDR3 sequences, with approximately 13% observed a single time. Points from the study as a whole: New T cells are recruited in small numbers by each seasonal influenza vaccination, according to the authors' suggestion.

Concerning this clonotype itself: Its cognate antigen is unknown.

The rearrangement joins TRBV6-1 to TRBJ2-7; the D call may be TRBD1 or TRBD2 (5 bases each). The sample consisted of PBMCs from blood, taken approximately 15 days before vaccination. This sequence originates from a man in his fifties or sixties who received an inactivated influenza vaccine. The CDR3 sequence is CASSGSREYASYEQYF. The CDR3 nucleotides read TGTGCCAGCAGTGGCAGCAGGGAGTACGCATCCTACGAGCAGTACTTC.